Sequencing of this T cell receptor (beta chain) was carried out in a study of OX40 agonist ivuxolimab in advanced cancers. Study results and caveats: Certain nonresponders likewise exhibited a low normalized T-cell clonal expansion. Relative to CD4+, CD8+ T cells held more expanded clones on average.

J was trimmed by 6 bases and V by 3 bases; bases with no gene match: 8. In germline, CDR1 is SGHTA, CDR2 FQGNSA. The CDR3 runs 15 residues. Cycle 7 day 1, cycle 4 day 1, and baseline were the timepoints at which blood was sampled. Repertoires were generated with immunoSEQ multiplex PCR, while TCRdb's copy carries only in-frame clones and drops some. The sample consists of about 78,000 clones, roughly 87% of them appearing once. Remarks on this clone: Its antigen is unidentified.

The chain joins TRBV7-2 to TRBJ2-3; 8 bases agree with TRBD2. This TCR came from an adult with an advanced solid tumor such as melanoma, head and neck, liver or kidney cancer. Specimen: CD4+ or CD8+ T cells sorted from blood, collected in a trial of the OX40 agonist ivuxolimab. CDR3 coding DNA: TGTGCCAGCAGCTTTTGGAGCGGGAGTCAGGATACGCAGTATTTT. Translated, it gives CASSFWSGSQDTQYF.